Sequencing of this TCR beta chain was carried out in a study of blood T cell repertoires in COVID-19. CDR1 and CDR2 from the germline V gene are MNHNY and SVGAGI (reference sequence). The CDR3 is 13 amino acids. The V end was cut by 5 bases, the J end by 7 bases, with 14 bases between. Sequencing used immunoSEQ multiplex PCR; TCRdb keeps in-frame clones, though not all of them. The repertoire consists of roughly 170,000 clones, with approximately 84% occurring once and the leading ten covering around 5.1%. This chain uses TRBV6-6 with TRBJ1-2; no definite D call. The sequenced material came from PBMCs or T cells enriched from blood (not recorded which). This clonotype was sampled from a woman aged 40 to 55 with acute COVID-19. The CDR3 spells CASSPSGDGGYTF. DNA for the CDR3: TGTGCCAGCAGTCCTAGCGGCGATGGTGGCTACACCTTC.